Listed below are T cell receptor beta chains from one sample, sequenced in a study of blood T cell repertoires in COVID-19. Libraries were prepared by immunoSEQ multiplex PCR; TCRdb keeps only in-frame clonotypes and omits some of them. Here the sample spans roughly 64,000 clones, approximately 86% being singletons. The material sequenced was peripheral blood. These receptors were obtained from a middle-aged man with acute or convalescent COVID-19. Both conserved end residues are part of each CDR3. A D gene is named only where the DNA matches it firmly. Rows give clone size only sometimes, using once, few, many, or a class for an expanded clone.

CDR3 DNA: TGCGCCAGCAGCCCACAACCAGGGGGCAATCAGCCCCAGCATTTT
CDR3 protein: CASSPQPGGNQPQHF
clone size: -
D gene: -
V gene: TRBV5-1
J gene: TRBJ1-5

CDR3 DNA: TGTGCCAGCAGCCAAGAGGCCAGTCGGTACTCCCGAGGGGGAAACACCATATATTTT
CDR3 protein: CASSQEASRYSRGGNTIYF
clone size: -
D gene: -
V gene: TRBV3-1/TRBV3-2
J gene: TRBJ1-3

CDR3 DNA: TGTGCCACCAGGCCGGGACTAGCGTACGGCGAGCAGTACTTC
CDR3 protein: CATRPGLAYGEQYF
clone size: few
D gene: TRBD2
V gene: TRBV27
J gene: TRBJ2-7

CDR3 DNA: TGCAGCGTTGAAGAGGCAGCGGGTGGGCAGTTCTTC
CDR3 protein: CSVEEAAGGQFF
clone size: -
D gene: -
V gene: TRBV29-1
J gene: TRBJ2-1

CDR3 DNA: TGCAGCGTTGCCCCAGGGGGCACGGGTGAAAAACTGTTTTTT
CDR3 protein: CSVAPGGTGEKLFF
clone size: -
D gene: TRBD1
V gene: TRBV29-1
J gene: TRBJ1-4

CDR3 DNA: TGTGCCAGCAGCCAAGTCTCAAGCGGGCGCACTGAAGCTTTCTTT
CDR3 protein: CASSQVSSGRTEAFF
clone size: -
D gene: -
V gene: TRBV14
J gene: TRBJ1-1

CDR3 DNA: TGTGCCAGCAGTGAACGGGGGACAGGCGAGGGAGGCTACACCTTC
CDR3 protein: CASSERGTGEGGYTF
clone size: -
D gene: TRBD1
V gene: TRBV2
J gene: TRBJ1-2

CDR3 DNA: TGTGCCAGCAAAATGACAGGGGGGGACCCCGAAGCTTTCTTT
CDR3 protein: CASKMTGGDPEAFF
clone size: -
D gene: TRBD1
V gene: TRBV2
J gene: TRBJ1-1

CDR3 DNA: TGTGCCACCTCGGACGGGGGGGCAGATACGCAGTATTTT
CDR3 protein: CATSDGGADTQYF
clone size: -
D gene: TRBD2
V gene: TRBV24-1
J gene: TRBJ2-3

CDR3 DNA: TGTGCCAGCAGCTCGGCTAGAAGCGAGCAGTACTTC
CDR3 protein: CASSSARSEQYF
clone size: -
D gene: -
V gene: TRBV11-3
J gene: TRBJ2-7

CDR3 DNA: TGTGCCACCAAATCCGGGAGGGGGCACAATGAGCAGTTCTTC
CDR3 protein: CATKSGRGHNEQFF
clone size: -
D gene: -
V gene: TRBV24-1
J gene: TRBJ2-1

CDR3 DNA: TGCGCCAGCAGCTTGCCCCTCCGGGACAGGGGGGACAGAAAGTTCTTC
CDR3 protein: CASSLPLRDRGDRKFF
clone size: -
D gene: TRBD1
V gene: TRBV5-1
J gene: TRBJ2-1

CDR3 DNA: TGTGCCAGCAGCCATACGAGCTCCTACAATGAGCAGTTCTTC
CDR3 protein: CASSHTSSYNEQFF
clone size: -
D gene: -
V gene: TRBV4-2
J gene: TRBJ2-1

CDR3 DNA: TGCGCCAGCAGCCGGGGACACATCAATGAAAAACTGTTTTTT
CDR3 protein: CASSRGHINEKLFF
clone size: -
D gene: -
V gene: TRBV4-1
J gene: TRBJ1-4

CDR3 DNA: TGCGCCAGCAGCCACCGAGGTGGTTTGAACACTGAAGCTTTCTTT
CDR3 protein: CASSHRGGLNTEAFF
clone size: -
D gene: -
V gene: TRBV4-1
J gene: TRBJ1-1

CDR3 DNA: TGTGCCAGCAGCTCTAGGGGGGGGAGTAATACCTACGAGCAGTACTTC
CDR3 protein: CASSSRGGSNTYEQYF
clone size: -
D gene: -
V gene: TRBV7-2
J gene: TRBJ2-7

CDR3 DNA: TGTGCCTGGGCCCGAGGCGGGGAAGGAAACACCATATATTTT
CDR3 protein: CAWARGGEGNTIYF
clone size: -
D gene: -
V gene: TRBV30
J gene: TRBJ1-3

CDR3 DNA: TGCGCCAGCAGTGAGAGCGGGGGGGCCGCAGATACGCAGTATTTT
CDR3 protein: CASSESGGAADTQYF
clone size: -
D gene: TRBD2
V gene: TRBV10-1
J gene: TRBJ2-3

CDR3 DNA: TGCGCCAGCAGCCAAGGACAGTACTACGAGCAGTACTTC
CDR3 protein: CASSQGQYYEQYF
clone size: -
D gene: -
V gene: TRBV4-1
J gene: TRBJ2-7

CDR3 DNA: TGCGCCAGCAGCTTGGGACAGGGGGCGTGGGATGAGCAGTTCTTC
CDR3 protein: CASSLGQGAWDEQFF
clone size: -
D gene: TRBD1
V gene: TRBV5-1
J gene: TRBJ2-1

CDR3 DNA: TGTGCCAGCATTCTGAGGGGACAGGGAGGTGAAAAACTGTTTTTT
CDR3 protein: CASILRGQGGEKLFF
clone size: -
D gene: TRBD1
V gene: TRBV2
J gene: TRBJ1-4

CDR3 DNA: TGTGCCAGCAGTAGCAGGACAGGGGACAATCAGCCCCAGCATTTT
CDR3 protein: CASSSRTGDNQPQHF
clone size: once
D gene: TRBD1
V gene: TRBV27
J gene: TRBJ1-5

CDR3 DNA: TGCAGCGTCCGAAATACCGAGGGCTACGAGCAGTACTTC
CDR3 protein: CSVRNTEGYEQYF
clone size: few
D gene: -
V gene: TRBV29-1
J gene: TRBJ2-7